This TCR beta chain originates from a study of technical replicates of blood from several donors (dated 2017 in TCRdb). The CDR3 holds 13 amino acids from the cysteine to the phenylalanine. The CDR3 DNA has 39 bases and is translated from base 1. V loses 7 bases, J loses 1 base, and the germline ends lie 10 bases apart. CDR1 and CDR2, looked up from the germline V gene, are WSHSY and SAAADI. Only a few counts were recorded for this clone. The target of this receptor is not known. Nothing much larger sits one base from this clone, and base qualities are not available. Library preparation used the immunoSEQ multiplex PCR assay. Sourced from immuneACCESS, this table was stored by TCRdb with only in-frame sequences that have V and J called. A share of the clones is absent; for the studies checked, an unresolved V gene accounts for under half, and the remainder has no known explanation. Across this sample there are 76,000 or so clones, with over 75% seen only once. The top ten clonotypes cover about 0.25% of the sample.

The V and J segments used are TRBV10-2 and TRBJ1-1; the D segment could be TRBD1, given 6 matching bases. Input material: T cells isolated from PBMCs. The TCR was taken from a human donor in good health. The base sequence is TGCGCCAGCAATATGGACAGGAACACTGAAGCTTTCTTT. This sequence encodes CASNMDRNTEAFF.